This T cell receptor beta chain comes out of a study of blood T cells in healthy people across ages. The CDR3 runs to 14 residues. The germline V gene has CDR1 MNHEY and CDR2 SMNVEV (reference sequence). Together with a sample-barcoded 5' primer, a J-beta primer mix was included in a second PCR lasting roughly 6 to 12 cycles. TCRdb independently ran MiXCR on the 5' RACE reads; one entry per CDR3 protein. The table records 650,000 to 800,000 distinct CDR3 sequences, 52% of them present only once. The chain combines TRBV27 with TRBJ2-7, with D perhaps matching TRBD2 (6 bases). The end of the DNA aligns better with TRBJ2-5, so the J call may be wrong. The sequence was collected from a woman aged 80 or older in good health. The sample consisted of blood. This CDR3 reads CASSSFGGKETQYF. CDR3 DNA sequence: TGTGCCAGCAGTTCCTTTGGAGGGAAAGAGACCCAGTACTTC.